This TCR beta chain was sequenced for a study of T cells in Graves' hyperthyroidism and ophthalmopathy. The CDR3 totals 16 residues. V lost 3 bases and J 2 bases, leaving 15 bases between the germline ends. Germline-derived CDR1 and CDR2 are SGHAT and FQNNGV. TCR beta CDR3 sequences were amplified from RNA transcripts. Using the HTBI primer set, a first-round RT-PCR was run on the TCR CDR3. MiXCR, run by TCRdb on the multiplex PCR reads, gives a single entry per CDR3 protein. Of under 350,000 distinct CDR3 sequences listed, 15% to 20% were seen once; the top ten hold about 49%. In this sample, this clonotype turned up a few times.

The sample taken for sequencing was blood. V is TRBV11-2 and J is TRBJ2-3, with D possibly TRBD2 on 7 matching bases. The clonotype comes from a woman aged 50 to 60 with Graves' hyperthyroidism. In DNA form, the CDR3 reads TGTGCCAGCAGCTTGACGGGGGGCTACTACACAGATACGCAGTATTTT. Its translation: CASSLTGGYYTDTQYF.